This paragraph covers one T cell receptor beta chain sequence. Unmatched junction bases numbered 11, after V lost 0 bases and J lost 0 bases. Germline V CDR1 and CDR2: SGHRS, YFSETQ. This CDR3 spans 18 amino acids. The sample comes from a study of identical twins. In TCRdb, the 5' RACE reads were re-called with MiXCR into one record per CDR3 protein. The sample contains about 720,000 distinct CDR3 sequences, over 8.5% of which appear only once. These sequences were also reported in another study, on yellow fever vaccine responses in identical twins.

The chain carries TRBV5-1 and TRBJ2-7; 8 positions agree with TRBD1. The TCR sequence derives from a young woman in good health. Input material: PBMCs. The CDR3 DNA is TGCGCCAGCAGCTTGGCCCTTCCGGGGACAGGTAGCTCCTACGAGCAGTACTTC. Its translation is CASSLALPGTGSSYEQYF.